These 32 T cell receptor beta chains originate from one sample sequenced in a study of CD8 T cells in ankylosing spondylitis. Whole-study results and caveats: Blood from ankylosing spondylitis patients appeared to carry a characteristic eight-variant TCR beta motif.

TCRdb ran MiXCR on the 5' RACE reads and lists one entry per CDR3 protein. The repertoire holds roughly 450,000 distinct CDR3 sequences, with 25% to 30% as singletons. Their target antigens are unknown. Sequencing was carried out using blood, either unsorted or a sorted T cell fraction (not recorded which). The receptors were gathered from a male donor with ankylosing spondylitis.

J is TRBJ2-3 and V is TRBV20-1; D is possibly TRBD2 (6 bases). Per the germline V gene, CDR1 is DFQATT and CDR2 is SNEGSKA (reference sequence). The CDR3 is made up of 15 amino acids. Trimming cost V 0 bases and J 3 bases, with 13 bases left between them. CDR3 loop: CSARDAREETDTQYF. The CDR3 DNA reads TGCAGTGCTAGAGATGCGAGGGAGGAAACAGATACGCAGTATTTT.

The V and J genes are TRBV6-1 and TRBJ1-5; D ambiguous. Germline CDR1 is MNHNS and CDR2 is SASEGT. The CDR3 length is 14 residues. The V end lost 5 bases, the J end lost 3 bases, and 11 bases lay between the germline ends. The DNA of the CDR3 is TGTGCCAGCAGTCGCCGAAAGGACAATCAGCCCCAGCATTTT. This sequence encodes CASSRRKDNQPQHF.

The chain combines TRBV24-1 with TRBJ1-5; possible D gene TRBD1, 5 bases. There are 17 residues in the CDR3. CDR1 is KGHDR, CDR2 SFDVKD, per germline. The ends were cut back, 4 bases at V and 0 bases at J, with 15 bases in the middle. The CDR3 DNA reads as TGTGCCACCAGTGAGGGGGGAGGACAACTTAGCAATCAGCCCCAGCATTTT. Residues: CATSEGGGQLSNQPQHF.

This clonotype was detected only a few times. The J gene is TRBJ1-2, the V gene TRBV2, with 7 bases that match TRBD1. Germline trimming cut 7 bases from V and 7 bases from J; bases unmatched to any gene: 6. Germline V gives CDR1 SNHLY, CDR2 FYNNEI. The CDR3 is 12 residues long. Written as DNA, the CDR3 is TGTGCCAGCACCGGACAGGTCGCTGGCTACACCTTC. It codes for CASTGQVAGYTF.

The chain joins TRBV5-1 to TRBJ1-6; no definite D call. V was trimmed by 2 bases and J by 5 bases, leaving 11 bases between them. CDR3 length: 15 amino acids. Looked up from germline, CDR1 is SGHRS and CDR2 is YFSETQ. The DNA of the CDR3 is TGCGCCAGCAGCTTTGACGCCAGCCATAATTCACCCCTCCACTTT. Translating gives CASSFDASHNSPLHF. The variable domain in full, completed from reference TRBV5-1 and TRBJ1-6, reads KAGVTQTPRYLIKTRGQQVTLSCSPISGHRSVSWYQQTPGQGLQFLFEYFSETQRNKGNFPGRFSGRQFSNSRSEMNVSTLELGDSALYLCASSFDASHNSPLHFGNGTRLTVT.

This clonotype was observed a handful of times. The rearrangement uses TRBV29-1 and TRBJ2-5; D unresolved. Germline CDR1 and CDR2: SQVTM and ANQGSEA. This CDR3 has 13 amino acids. V lost 4 bases and J lost 1, with 10 bases in between. The CDR3 nucleotides are TGCAGCGTTGTAAGGCAGGTCCAAGAGACCCAGTACTTC. Its translation: CSVVRQVQETQYF.

This clonotype was observed a handful of times. The chain couples TRBV7-9 to TRBJ2-1, with 7 bases identical to TRBD2. V was clipped by 1 base and J by 5 bases; unmatched bases: 2. This CDR3 region has 14 residues. Germline CDR1 SEHNR, CDR2 FQNEAQ (reference sequence). This CDR3 reads CASSLGAGDNEQFF. CDR3 coding DNA: TGTGCCAGCAGCTTAGGTGCGGGGGACAATGAGCAGTTCTTC.

CDR3 protein: CASSLDTSTGELFF. CDR3 bases: TGTGCCAGCAGCCTCGACACATCCACCGGGGAGCTGTTTTTT. V and J are TRBV12-3 or TRBV12-4 and TRBJ2-2; D gene unclear. V lost 6 bases to trimming and J lost 4 bases, with 12 bases between them. This CDR3 is built from 14 residues.

The chain recombines TRBV4-2 with TRBJ1-5, with 7 positions matching TRBD1. The CDR3 contains 15 residues. V shed 0 bases and J 7 bases; nucleotides not matched to a gene: 6. The germline gives CDR1 LGHNA, CDR2 YNFKEQ. CDR3: CASSQERQGGQPQHF. In DNA, the CDR3 is TGTGCCAGCAGCCAAGAAAGACAGGGTGGACAGCCCCAGCATTTT.

This clonotype was detected only a few times. This chain joins TRBV24-1 and TRBJ2-2, with TRBD2 matching 14 bases. The germline V gene encodes CDR1 KGHDR and CDR2 SFDVKD. This CDR3 is 18 amino acids long. The V gene end was trimmed by 4 bases and the J gene end by 4 bases; junction bases not matched to a gene: 7. CDR3 bases: TGTGCCACCAGTGACCCGGGACTAGCGGGAGAAGTCACCGGGGAGCTGTTTTTT. Protein product: CATSDPGLAGEVTGELFF.

This clonotype turned up a few times. This chain joins TRBV11-1 and TRBJ2-1; D is perhaps TRBD1 (5 bases). V shed 4 bases and J shed 9 bases, with 28 bases lying between them. CDR3 length: 18 residues. Germline CDR1 is SGHAT and CDR2 is FQDESV (reference sequence). The CDR3 here is CASSSPSPGRVGSGEQFF. DNA for the CDR3: TGTGCCAGCAGCTCCCCCTCGCCAGGCAGGGTGGGATCTGGTGAGCAGTTCTTC.

The rearrangement joins TRBV5-1 to TRBJ2-2; D call uncertain. V was shortened by 2 bases and J by 1 base, with 12 bases between the two germline ends. CDR1 and CDR2 from the germline V gene are SGHRS and YFSETQ. CDR3 size: 16 residues. Written as DNA, the CDR3 is TGCGCCAGCAGCTTAGGCGCAGGAGAGAACACCGGGGAGCTGTTTTTT. It yields the protein CASSLGAGENTGELFF.

The CDR3 nucleotides are TGTGCCAGCAGTTTATTGGGCAGGGGCGTCACTGAAGCTTTCTTT. This codes for CASSLLGRGVTEAFF. The chain couples TRBV27 to TRBJ1-1, with D possibly TRBD1 on 6 matching bases. This CDR3 spans 15 amino acids. Germline-derived CDR1 and CDR2 are MNHEY and SMNVEV (reference sequence). Trimming took 1 base from V and 4 from J, leaving 13 bases between them.

V is TRBV5-1 and J is TRBJ1-2; TRBD1 might be the D (6 bases). CDR1 and CDR2 from the germline V gene are SGHRS and YFSETQ. Trimming removed 0 bases at V and 6 bases at J, with 9 bases between. This CDR3 contains 13 residues. CDR3 sequence: CASSLVSGDGYTF. CDR3 DNA: TGCGCCAGCAGCTTGGTTTCAGGGGATGGCTACACCTTC.

This chain links TRBV6-1 with TRBJ2-5, with TRBD2 as a possible D gene (6 bases). The CDR3 covers 14 residues. Trimming removed 11 bases at V and 2 bases at J, with 18 bases between. Looked up from germline, CDR1 is MNHNS and CDR2 is SASEGT. Here the CDR3 reads CAGGTKEGQETQYF. The CDR3 DNA follows: TGTGCCGGCGGGACCAAAGAGGGGCAAGAGACCCAGTACTTC.

This clonotype appeared many times. CDR3 coding DNA: TGCAGTGCTAGAGATCTGGCTTCCCCCTCCGGGGAGACCCAGTACTTC. Translating gives CSARDLASPSGETQYF. The V gene is TRBV20-1, the J gene TRBJ2-5; D gene uncertain. Trimming took off 0 bases at V and 5 bases at J, with 19 bases between the two ends. CDR1 DFQATT and CDR2 SNEGSKA come from the germline V gene (reference sequence). The CDR3 is 16 residues long.

This chain joins TRBV7-2 and TRBJ2-2, with TRBD2 matching over 7 bases. The germline CDR1 and CDR2 sequences are SGHTA and FQGNSA. The CDR3 runs 16 residues. Losses at the gene ends were 2 bases for V and 1 base for J; bases not matched to a gene: 4. The CDR3: CASSLMASGNTGELFF. The CDR3 DNA reads TGTGCCAGCAGCTTAATGGCTAGCGGGAACACCGGGGAGCTGTTTTTT.

This chain links TRBV24-1 with TRBJ2-7, with 7 bases identical to TRBD2. CDR1 KGHDR and CDR2 SFDVKD come from the germline V gene. This CDR3 contains 16 residues. The J segment lost 3 bases and the V segment lost 4 bases, leaving 11 bases of the junction unmatched. The CDR3 bases are TGTGCCACCAGTGACCCTCGGGGGGTAGACTGCTACGAGCAGTACGTC. Protein: CATSDPRGVDCYEQYV.

This chain links TRBV11-3 with TRBJ2-1, with 7 nucleotides matching TRBD2. The CDR3 spans 15 residues. The V gene end was trimmed by 3 bases and the J gene end by 7 bases; junction bases not matched to a gene: 9. Germline V gene data show CDR1 as SGHNT and CDR2 as YENEEA. CDR3 nucleotide sequence: TGTGCCAGCAGCTTGGTGGGACTACAAGGAAATGAGCAGTTCTTC. Amino acids: CASSLVGLQGNEQFF.

This clonotype has ten or more counts. The chain combines TRBV12-3 or TRBV12-4 with TRBJ2-1; 11 nucleotides align to TRBD2. V shed 6 bases and J 10 bases; nucleotides not matched to a gene: 11. The CDR3 loop spans 15 amino acids. The DNA of the CDR3 is TGTGCCAGCAGCCCCGGGACTAGCGGCTTGAAGGAGCAGTTCTTC. It specifies CASSPGTSGLKEQFF.

The chain has TRBV7-2 and TRBJ2-1, with D possibly being TRBD2 (6 bases). The CDR3 length is 16 residues. The ends were cut back, 0 bases at V and 0 bases at J, with 9 bases in the middle. Germline assignment: CDR1 SGHTA and CDR2 FQGNSA. The CDR3 loop is CASSLAVGSSYNEQFF. The CDR3 DNA sequence: TGTGCCAGCAGCTTAGCGGTCGGGAGCTCCTACAATGAGCAGTTCTTC.

This clonotype occurred a few times. The chain carries TRBV24-1 and TRBJ1-5; the D gene is possibly TRBD1 (5 bases). This CDR3 has 13 residues. Trimming removed 5 bases at V and 4 bases at J, with 8 bases between. The germline V gene encodes CDR1 KGHDR and CDR2 SFDVKD. CDR3 protein: CATSGAGNQPQHF. In DNA form, the CDR3 reads TGTGCCACCAGTGGCGCAGGGAATCAGCCCCAGCATTTT.

This clonotype was seen a few times. V gene TRBV11-3 combines with J gene TRBJ2-1, with 7 bases fitting TRBD2. Germline-derived CDR1 and CDR2 are SGHNT and YENEEA. V gave up 0 bases and J gave up 0 bases; unmatched junction bases: 5. The CDR3 length is 17 residues. The CDR3 DNA sequence: TGTGCCAGCAGCTTAGATCTAGCGGCAAGCTCCTACAATGAGCAGTTCTTC. It is translated as CASSLDLAASSYNEQFF.

V usage is TRBV20-1 and J usage is TRBJ1-1, with a weak D call TRBD1 (6 bases). CDR1 and CDR2 from the germline V gene are DFQATT and SNEGSKA (reference sequence). Trimming removed 6 bases from V and 9 bases from J, with 17 bases in between. The CDR3 is 12 residues long. For the CDR3, the DNA is TGCAGTGCGGGACAAGTGGGCAGCCAAGCTTTCTTT. Amino acid sequence: CSAGQVGSQAFF.

J is TRBJ2-2 and V is TRBV20-1, with 8 bases lining up with TRBD2. Per germline, CDR1 DFQATT and CDR2 SNEGSKA (reference sequence). The length of the CDR3 is 13 residues. Trimming cost V 5 bases and J 7 bases; bases outside gene matches: 6. CDR3 coding DNA: TGCAGTGCTTTCGGGAGGGCCAACGGGGAGCTGTTTTTT. This encodes CSAFGRANGELFF.

This clonotype has more than one count but fewer than ten. V gene TRBV5-1 combines with J gene TRBJ2-1; TRBD2 matches at 11 bases. The CDR3 loop spans 19 amino acids. The ends lost 4 bases at V and 0 bases at J; junction bases unmatched: 12. Germline CDR1 is SGHRS and CDR2 is YFSETQ. CDR3 residues: CASSEPPTSGMSSYNEQFF. CDR3 coding DNA: TGCGCCAGCAGCGAACCCCCGACTAGCGGGATGAGCTCCTACAATGAGCAGTTCTTC.

In this sample, this clonotype turned up a few times. The chain has TRBV5-1 and TRBJ2-1; TRBD2 agrees at 11 bases. V lost 4 bases and J lost 6; bases outside the gene matches: 12. CDR1 and CDR2 from the germline V gene are SGHRS and YFSETQ. This CDR3 has 17 residues. The CDR3 bases are TGCGCCAGCAGCCCTAACATAGCGGGAGGGATGGGCAATGAGCAGTTCTTC. Its protein is CASSPNIAGGMGNEQFF.

This clonotype was counted a few times. V usage is TRBV27 and J usage is TRBJ1-1; TRBD1 matches 7 bases. The CDR3 covers 20 residues. V dropped 7 bases and J dropped 0; count of bases not matched to a gene: 23. Per the germline V gene, CDR1 is MNHEY and CDR2 is SMNVEV (reference sequence). The CDR3 protein is CASTKHRRGPENDMNTEAFF. The CDR3 DNA reads TGTGCCAGCACTAAGCACAGGAGGGGGCCCGAAAACGACATGAACACTGAAGCTTTCTTT.

This clonotype showed up just once. The chain is built from TRBV7-6 and TRBJ2-7; TRBD1 matches 9 bases. Germline V gene data show CDR1 as SGHVS and CDR2 as FNYEAQ. This CDR3 region has 14 residues. J gave up 6 bases and V 7 bases, and 10 bases lay outside the gene matches. CDR3 in amino acids: CASTSGTGPVEQYF. The CDR3 DNA sequence: TGTGCCAGCACCTCGGGGACAGGGCCCGTCGAGCAGTACTTC.

This clonotype was seen a few times. The CDR3 here is CSARDQLGTDTQYF. CDR3 coding DNA: TGCAGTGCTAGAGATCAGCTGGGGACAGATACGCAGTATTTT. The chain links TRBV20-1 to TRBJ2-3, with D unresolved. CDR1 is DFQATT, CDR2 SNEGSKA, per germline (reference sequence). Trimming shortened V by 0 bases and J by 3 bases, and 10 bases separated the two germline ends. CDR3 size: 14 residues.

The chain couples TRBV15 to TRBJ2-3; D uncertain. The CDR3 has 17 amino acids. Germline CDR1 reads LNHNV; CDR2 reads YYDKDF (reference sequence). The ends were cut back, 0 bases at V and 2 bases at J, with 15 bases in the middle. The CDR3 is CATSRDVGPKHTDTQYF. The CDR3 DNA is TGTGCCACCAGCAGAGATGTGGGTCCGAAGCACACAGATACGCAGTATTTT.

V and J are TRBV20-1 and TRBJ1-5; TRBD1 matches 9 bases. The CDR3 has 16 amino acids. J was trimmed by 6 bases and V by 1 base; bases with no gene match: 10. Germline CDR1 and CDR2: DFQATT and SNEGSKA (reference sequence). The CDR3 loop reads CSARGPDRGWGQPQHF. CDR3 nucleotides: TGCAGTGCTAGAGGACCGGACAGGGGATGGGGTCAGCCCCAGCATTTT.